These T cell receptor beta chains were read from a single sample in a study of T-cell reconstitution after alpha-beta-depleted transplantation in children. Using its own MiXCR run on the PCR reads, TCRdb lists one record per CDR3 protein. Among a few hundred thousand distinct CDR3 sequences listed, about 17% were seen once. The sequenced sample was PBMCs from the stem cell graft donor, obtained from the stem cell graft. These receptors originate from a human donor who donated a stem cell graft to a child with acute lymphoblastic leukemia. Each CDR3 is given with its conserved first and last residue. Fields, in order: V gene, D gene, J gene, clone size, CDR3 DNA, CDR3 protein. A D gene is named only where the DNA matches it firmly. Clone size appears in some rows only: once, few, many, or a class for an expanded clone.

TRBV12-3/TRBV12-4,.,TRBJ1-4,few,TGTGCCAGCAGTTTATCATCCGGGGCTCCAGGAAAACTGTTTTTT,CASSLSSGAPGKLFF
TRBV6-2/TRBV6-3,TRBD2,TRBJ2-1,.,TGTGCCAGCACCTCGGGACTAGGTAATGAGCAGTTCTTC,CASTSGLGNEQFF
TRBV12-3/TRBV12-4,TRBD1,TRBJ2-7,many,TGTGCCAGCAGTGAGGGACAGTCCTACGAGCAGTACTTC,CASSEGQSYEQYF
TRBV5-6,.,TRBJ1-1,.,TGTGCCAGCAGCTTATTCGGGGGGCAAATGAACACTGAAGCTTTCTTT,CASSLFGGQMNTEAFF
TRBV5-5,.,TRBJ2-1,.,TGTGCCAGCAGCTGGGGGACTTTAGCCGTCTCCTACAATGAGCAGTTCTTC,CASSWGTLAVSYNEQFF
TRBV10-3,.,TRBJ2-4,few,TGTGCCATCAGTGAGTCGGCCCCTTATGGAGAGGCAATAGGAAACATTCAGTACTTC,CAISESAPYGEAIGNIQYF
TRBV29-1,.,TRBJ2-1,.,TGCAGCGTTGAAGCCGGGACAACGAACAATGAGCAGTTCTTC,CSVEAGTTNNEQFF
TRBV12-3/TRBV12-4,TRBD1,TRBJ1-2,few,TGTGCCAGCAGTCCGACAGGGAAGTATGGCTACACCTTC,CASSPTGKYGYTF
TRBV27,.,TRBJ1-5,.,TGTGCCAGCAGTTTTGGCAGGGGCTTCAATCAGCCCCAGCATTTT,CASSFGRGFNQPQHF
TRBV18,TRBD1,TRBJ2-5,.,TGTGCCAGCTCAGCACAGGGGCCGGGAGAGACCCAGTACTTC,CASSAQGPGETQYF
TRBV20-1,.,TRBJ2-1,few,TGCAGTGCTACATACGCAGGGGCCCATGAGCAGTTCTTC,CSATYAGAHEQFF
TRBV6-1,.,TRBJ1-2,.,TGTGCCAGCAGGTCGGGGGCGGACCGGGGAGGCTACACCTTC,CASRSGADRGGYTF
TRBV11-2,.,TRBJ1-2,few,TGTGCCAGCTCCTGGCGGGGTCAAAACTATGGCTACACCTTC,CASSWRGQNYGYTF
TRBV5-1,TRBD2,TRBJ2-2,few,TGCGCCAGCAGCGCGCCGCTTCCGGGACTAGCGGGCCCCACCGGGGAGCTGTTTTTT,CASSAPLPGLAGPTGELFF
TRBV27,.,TRBJ2-1,.,TGTGCCAGCAGTTTATTTGGGGGGGCATCCAATGAGCAGTTCTTC,CASSLFGGASNEQFF
TRBV5-1,.,TRBJ1-2,few,TGCGCCAGCAGCCCCCGCGCAGAAGCTAACTATGGCTACACCTTC,CASSPRAEANYGYTF
TRBV20-1,TRBD2,TRBJ2-7,.,TGCAGTGCTCCTGTTAGCGGGAGTGGGGGGAGCGAGCAGTACTTC,CSAPVSGSGGSEQYF
TRBV4-2,TRBD2,TRBJ2-1,.,TGTGCCAGCATGCCCGATCGGGAGGCCTACAATGAGCAGTTCTTC,CASMPDREAYNEQFF
TRBV9,TRBD2,TRBJ2-7,.,TGTGCCAGCAGCGTAGCTACGGGGGGAACCTACGAGCAGTACTTC,CASSVATGGTYEQYF
TRBV7-9,.,TRBJ2-7,few,TGTGCCAGCAGCTCCAGCTACTACGAGCAGTACTTC,CASSSSYYEQYF
TRBV5-1,.,TRBJ2-7,few,TGCGCCAGCAGCTTGGTTAGGGGACCGACCTACGAGCAGTACTTC,CASSLVRGPTYEQYF
TRBV20-1,.,TRBJ2-7,.,TGCAGTGCTGGCCGGGACAACCTATCCTACGAGCAGTACTTC,CSAGRDNLSYEQYF
TRBV15,.,TRBJ2-7,.,TGTGCCACCAGCAGAGACCTGGGGGGTAGCTCCTACGAGCAGTACTTC,CATSRDLGGSSYEQYF
TRBV19,TRBD1,TRBJ1-5,.,TGTGCCAGTAGCAGAGGGGTTGACAGGGGCGGTCAGCCCCAGCATTTT,CASSRGVDRGGQPQHF
TRBV20-1,.,TRBJ2-5,.,TGCAGTGCTAGTCGGCAGTACCAAGAGACCCAGTACTTC,CSASRQYQETQYF
TRBV2,.,TRBJ2-7,few,TGTGCCAGCAGTATAGTTAGTACCTACGAGCAGTACTTC,CASSIVSTYEQYF
TRBV5-1,TRBD2,TRBJ2-1,many,TGCGCCAGCAGCTTGGCCCTAGCGGGAGTCAATGAGCAGTTCTTC,CASSLALAGVNEQFF
TRBV29-1,.,TRBJ2-4,many,TGCAGCGTCCGGCCTACAGCGAACATTCAGTACTTC,CSVRPTANIQYF
TRBV5-1,.,TRBJ2-2,few,TGCGCCAGCAGCTTTGGGGCCCAAATTTTGGACACCGGGGAGCTGTTTTTT,CASSFGAQILDTGELFF
TRBV2,.,TRBJ2-7,.,TGTGCCAGCAGGGGGGCACCCGAGCAGTACTTC,CASRGAPEQYF
TRBV2,TRBD1,TRBJ1-1,.,TGTGCCAGCGGTGGACAGGTCCGCACTGAAGCTTTCTTT,CASGGQVRTEAFF
TRBV7-9,.,TRBJ2-3,.,TGTGCCAGCAGCTTTCAACTAGTGGCATATACGCAGTATTTT,CASSFQLVAYTQYF
TRBV6-5,TRBD2,TRBJ2-1,.,TGTGCCAGCAGGGCAGGACTAGTTCCGTATAGACGAAATGAGCAGTTCTTC,CASRAGLVPYRRNEQFF
TRBV4-2,TRBD2,TRBJ2-7,few,TGTGCCAGCAGCCCTTACATGACGGGTAGCGGGAGAAACGACGAGCAGTACTTC,CASSPYMTGSGRNDEQYF